Listed here are 14 T cell receptor beta chains from one sample, sequenced in a study of blood T cell repertoires in COVID-19. Generated by immunoSEQ multiplex PCR, the TCRdb table keeps only in-frame clones and is missing some. This table has hundreds of thousands of clones, about 89% appearing once. Sequencing was carried out using PBMCs or T cells enriched from blood (not recorded which). These receptor sequences come from a woman between 40 and 50 years old who had recovered from COVID-19.

This clone was counted a single time. This chain links TRBV4-3 with TRBJ2-3, with D possibly being TRBD2 (6 bases). The CDR3 is 15 amino acids. V was shortened by 3 bases and J by 0 bases, with 10 bases between the two germline ends. In germline, CDR1 is LGHNA, CDR2 YSLEER. DNA for the CDR3: TGCGCCAGCAGCCAGGGGGGATCTAGCACAGATACGCAGTATTTT. It encodes CASSQGGSSTDTQYF.

The chain recombines TRBV25-1 with TRBJ2-7; 7 bases agree with TRBD1. The germline V gene encodes CDR1 MGHDK and CDR2 SYGVNS. The CDR3 has 16 amino acids. The V and J ends lost 5 bases and 7 bases, in that order; junction bases with no gene match: 17. As DNA, the CDR3 is TGTGCCAGCAGTAGCCGATACGGGACAGTTCTGGGGGAGCAGTACTTC. Protein product: CASSSRYGTVLGEQYF.

The V call is TRBV3-1 (or the pseudogene TRBV3-2), the J call TRBJ2-2; 14 positions match TRBD2. The CDR3 sequence is 19 residues long. The germline gives CDR1 LGHDT, CDR2 YNNKEL (reference sequence). V trimming: 4 bases; J trimming: 1 base; junction bases outside the gene matches: 8. The CDR3 spells CASSPGTSGRGWNTGELFF. The CDR3 region has the DNA TGTGCCAGCAGCCCGGGGACTAGCGGGAGAGGTTGGAACACCGGGGAGCTGTTTTTT.

The chain recombines TRBV24-1 with TRBJ2-7, with TRBD1 matching 7 bases. The CDR3 extends over 14 amino acids. The V gene end was trimmed by 9 bases and the J gene end by 2 bases; junction bases not matched to a gene: 9. Germline V gives CDR1 KGHDR, CDR2 SFDVKD. CDR3 nucleotide sequence: TGTGCCACCCCGGACAGGAACTCGACCTACGAGCAGTACTTC. Translated: CATPDRNSTYEQYF.

The chain carries TRBV6-2 or TRBV6-3 and TRBJ2-5; D possibly corresponds to TRBD2 (6 bases). The ends were cut back, 2 bases at V and 5 bases at J, with 12 bases in the middle. This CDR3 is built from 14 residues. Germline V gives CDR1 MNHEY, CDR2 SVGEGT. This CDR3 reads CASSYGTVVETQYF. In DNA, the CDR3 is TGTGCCAGCAGTTACGGGACTGTGGTGGAGACCCAGTACTTC.

In DNA, the CDR3 is TGTGCCAGCAGCTTCGCAGCGGGAGGGGCCAATGAGCAGTTCTTC. This encodes CASSFAAGGANEQFF. The J gene is TRBJ2-1, the V gene TRBV7-3; 10 bases are shared with TRBD2. Trimming at V came to 3 bases and at J to 6 bases, leaving 5 bases not matched to a gene. The CDR3 extends over 15 amino acids. Per germline, CDR1 SGHTA and CDR2 FQGTGA.

This sequence joins TRBV28 and TRBJ2-6, with TRBD2 matching 9 bases. Germline trimming cut 2 bases from V and 2 bases from J; bases unmatched to any gene: 4. This CDR3 is built from 17 residues. CDR1 and CDR2 (germline): MDHEN, SYDVKM. The CDR3 bases are TGTGCCAGCAGTTTACGGCGCGGGGGGGCTGGGGCCAACGTCCTGACTTTC. Protein sequence: CASSLRRGGAGANVLTF.

The CDR3 region is CASSQDVTSGVQETQYF. DNA of the CDR3: TGCGCCAGCAGCCAAGATGTGACTAGCGGGGTCCAAGAGACCCAGTACTTC. The rearrangement joins TRBV4-3 to TRBJ2-5; 11 bases are shared with TRBD2. CDR1 and CDR2 from the germline V gene are LGHNA and YSLEER. The CDR3 spans 17 residues. Germline trimming cut 0 bases from V and 1 base from J; bases unmatched to any gene: 4.

The chain uses TRBV7-2 and TRBJ2-4; weak D call: TRBD1 (5 bases). The CDR3 length is 15 residues. In germline, CDR1 is SGHTA, CDR2 FQGNSA. V lost 5 bases and J 2 bases, leaving 13 bases between the germline ends. CDR3 coding DNA: TGTGCCAGCAGCCCACAGGAGTTCTCCAAAAACATTCAGTACTTC. Protein sequence: CASSPQEFSKNIQYF.

This chain links TRBV15 with TRBJ1-1; D is unresolved. The CDR3 is 13 residues long. V was trimmed by 0 bases and J by 4 bases, leaving 6 bases between them. CDR1 and CDR2 (germline): LNHNV, YYDKDF (reference sequence). The CDR3 loop reads CATSRDLPTEAFF. In nucleotides, the CDR3 is TGTGCCACCAGCAGAGATCTCCCCACTGAAGCTTTCTTT. The entire variable domain, with the rest obtained from reference TRBV15 and TRBJ1-1, is as follows: DAMVIQNPRYQVTQFGKPVTLSCSQTLNHNVMYWYQQKSSQAPKLLFHYYDKDFNNEADTPDNFQSRRPNTSFCFLDIRSPGLGDTAMYLCATSRDLPTEAFFGQGTRLTVV.

The V gene is TRBV13, the J gene TRBJ1-2, with a tentative D call TRBD1 (6 bases). Germline-derived CDR1 and CDR2 are PRHDT and FYEKMQ (reference sequence). Trimming pared 1 base from V and 4 bases from J, leaving 16 bases between. The CDR3 is made up of 16 amino acids. The CDR3 here is CASSLARDNRAYGYTF. CDR3 coding DNA: TGTGCCAGCAGCTTAGCCCGGGACAACCGAGCCTATGGCTACACCTTC.

The genes are TRBV19 and TRBJ1-2; D remains unclear. Germline loops: CDR1 LNHDA, CDR2 SQIVND (reference sequence). V gave up 3 bases and J gave up 7 bases, with 12 bases separating them. The CDR3 runs to 13 residues. The CDR3 DNA reads as TGTGCCAGTAGTATCGACTACGGGGTTGGCTACACCTTC. This translates into CASSIDYGVGYTF.

The CDR3 sequence: CASSSTGLGNTIYF. CDR3 sequence (DNA): TGTGCCAGCAGCTCGACAGGTCTCGGAAACACCATATATTTT. The chain recombines TRBV6-5 with TRBJ1-3, with TRBD1 as a possible D gene (6 bases). The CDR3 extends over 14 amino acids. Trimming took off 6 bases at V and 4 bases at J, with 13 bases between the two ends. Germline V lookup: CDR1 MNHEY, CDR2 SVGAGI.

The J gene is TRBJ2-2, the V gene TRBV7-3; D unresolved. V lost 5 bases, J lost 5 bases, and 15 bases lay in between. This CDR3 has 15 amino acids. Germline loops: CDR1 SGHTA, CDR2 FQGTGA. The CDR3 region is CASSLLTPPTGELFF. CDR3 nucleotide sequence: TGTGCCAGCAGCCTCCTGACACCTCCGACCGGGGAGCTGTTTTTT.